A selection of T cell receptor beta chains follows, all from one sample in a study of tumor-infiltrating lymphocytes in primary liver carcinoma. TCRdb ran MiXCR on the multiplex PCR reads and lists one entry per CDR3 protein. The table has 150,000 to 200,000 distinct CDR3 sequences, roughly three fifths seen once; the top ten hold approximately 70%. The source material was peripheral blood. These receptors originate from a middle-aged man with primary liver carcinoma and hepatitis B virus infection. Both conserved end residues are part of each CDR3. A D gene is named only where the DNA matches it firmly. The size field is filled for only some rows; it gives once, few, many or a size class.

clone_size d_call j_call v_call cdr3_nt cdr3_aa
few . TRBJ2-2 TRBV11-2 TGTGCCAGCAGTCGCAGGGGTAACACCGGGGGGCTGTTTTTT CASSRRGNTGGLFF
. . TRBJ2-5 TRBV12-3/TRBV12-4 TGTGCCAGCAGACCCCCAGGGGAGGGAGAAGAGAGCCAGTACTTC CASRPPGEGEESQYF
. . TRBJ1-1 TRBV29-1 TGCAGCGCCATTGTAGGGGAGACTGAAGCTTTCTTT CSAIVGETEAFF
. . TRBJ2-3 TRBV11-2 TGTGTCAGCAGCCAAGGAACTCTAGGCACAGATACGCAGTATTTT CVSSQGTLGTDTQYF
. TRBD1 TRBJ1-3 TRBV5-5 TGTGCCAGCAGCTCGGGACCACAGGGGGCATGTGGCGGAAACACCATATATTTT CASSSGPQGACGGNTIYF
. TRBD1 TRBJ1-2 TRBV6-6 TGTGCCAGCTCCGACAGGGGGCAGGTTCGTGGCTACACCTTC CASSDRGQVRGYTF
few TRBD1 TRBJ1-4 TRBV12-3/TRBV12-4 TGTGCCAGCAGTCAGACAGGGGGGGAAGAAAAACTGTTTTTT CASSQTGGEEKLFF
. TRBD1 TRBJ2-7 TRBV11-2 TGTACCAGCAGTCCTGGACAGGGGAAGGGATGGGAGTACTTC CTSSPGQGKGWEYF
many . TRBJ2-2 TRBV11-2 TGTGCCAGCAGTCGACAGTCGAACACCGGGGAGCTGTTTTTT CASSRQSNTGELFF
few TRBD2 TRBJ2-1 TRBV5-4 TGTGCCAGCAGCTCCGTAGCGACTAGCGGGAGAAATGAGCAGTTCTTC CASSSVATSGRNEQFF
. . TRBJ1-2 TRBV28 TGTGCCAGCAGGGTCCAGGGGATCGGTGGCTACACCTTC CASRVQGIGGYTF
few TRBD1 TRBJ1-6 TRBV6-5 TGTGCCAGCAGCCTCGGACAGGGGGGTAATTCACCCCTCCACTTT CASSLGQGGNSPLHF
. . TRBJ2-7 TRBV29-1 TGCAGCGTGTTAATCAGGGGACCTTCCTACGAGCAGTACTTC CSVLIRGPSYEQYF
. TRBD2 TRBJ2-1 TRBV13 TGTGCCAGCTCCCTAGGGGCGGGAGGGCCTCTTGATGAGCAGCTCTTC CASSLGAGGPLDEQLF
many TRBD1 TRBJ2-7 TRBV11-2 TGTGCCAGCAGCTTCGTGGGACAGTACGAGCAGTACTTC CASSFVGQYEQYF
. . TRBJ2-7 TRBV6-5 TGTGCCAGCAGTTACTCAGGGGGCGAGCAGTACTTC CASSYSGGEQYF
. . TRBJ1-1 TRBV6-1 TGTGCCAGCAGTGAAGACGGGGAGGACACTGAAGCTTTCTTT CASSEDGEDTEAFF
. . TRBJ2-3 TRBV12-3/TRBV12-4 TGTGCCAGCGGTTCCAGCTACACAGATACGCAGTATTTT CASGSSYTDTQYF
. . TRBJ2-2 TRBV7-8 TGTGCCAGCAGCTTAAGTCTGGCAGGCCCTCTAACCGGGGAGCTGTTTTTT CASSLSLAGPLTGELFF
. . TRBJ1-1 TRBV7-9 TGTGCCAGCAGCTTCCCTAAGTGGTCGGGGACTGAAGCTTTCTTT CASSFPKWSGTEAFF